This TCR beta chain comes out of a study of T cell responses to AZD1222 COVID-19 vaccine. Study conclusions and caveats: Across spike, vaccine-associated CD4 TCRs were found, dominant at 160-218 and 743-854. Donors skewed white British and female; clonal diversity was possibly underestimated.

The method was immunoSEQ multiplex PCR; TCRdb's version includes in-frame clones alone and lacks a portion of them. The sample shows about 120,000 clones, roughly 90% of them seen only once. This CDR3 contains 14 residues. Germline CDR1 is LGHDT and CDR2 is YNNKEL (reference sequence). V shed 4 bases, J shed 3 bases, and the junction held 4 bases outside the gene matches. Points on this clone: Its target is unknown.

Sample: peripheral blood, taken on day 0 of AZD1222 vaccination. The chain combines TRBV3-1 (or the pseudogene TRBV3-2) with TRBJ2-7; TRBD1 aligns across 9 bases. The receptor's source is an adult in good health. The CDR3 is CASSRPTGGYEQYF. Here the CDR3 DNA reads TGTGCCAGCAGCCGACCGACAGGGGGCTACGAGCAGTACTTC.